Following are 26 T cell receptor beta chains from one sample sequenced in a study of technical replicates of blood from a handful of donors. TCRdb's copy holds only in-frame clones and misses some; the assay was immunoSEQ multiplex PCR. Among about 75,000 clones listed, approximately 90% were seen once. Sequenced: PBMCs. These receptors were taken from a human donor in good health. Some clones in this sample may be carry-over from other donors' samples.

The gene calls are TRBV4-3 and TRBJ1-3; TRBD1 agrees at 7 bases. The germline V gene has CDR1 LGHNA and CDR2 YSLEER. Losses at the gene ends were 3 bases for V and 0 bases for J; bases not matched to a gene: 2. The CDR3 runs 15 residues. The CDR3 protein is CASSHGDSSGNTIYF. DNA of the CDR3: TGCGCCAGCAGCCACGGGGACAGCTCTGGAAACACCATATATTTT.

The chain has TRBV7-3 and TRBJ2-5; D is unresolved. Germline lookup yields CDR1 SGHTA and CDR2 FQGTGA. CDR3 size: 13 residues. The V end was cut by 2 bases, the J end by 5 bases, with 9 bases between. The CDR3 bases are TGTGCCAGCAGCTTACCGATTCAGGAGACCCAGTACTTC. Translated: CASSLPIQETQYF.

The chain couples TRBV2 to TRBJ2-7, with 11 nucleotides matching TRBD2. The CDR3 has 14 amino acids. Losses at the gene ends were 6 bases for V and 7 bases for J; bases not matched to a gene: 8. CDR1 is SNHLY, CDR2 FYNNEI, per germline. The CDR3 is CASRGVAGGPEQYF. Here the CDR3 DNA reads TGTGCCAGCAGAGGAGTAGCGGGAGGGCCGGAGCAGTACTTC.

This chain connects TRBV15 to TRBJ1-3; D gene unclear. The CDR3 has 16 amino acids. Germline-derived CDR1 and CDR2 are LNHNV and YYDKDF (reference sequence). V was shortened by 0 bases and J by 0 bases, with 9 bases between the two germline ends. The chain's CDR3 is CATSRDRQDSGNTIYF. For the CDR3, the DNA is TGTGCCACCAGCAGAGATCGCCAGGACTCTGGAAACACCATATATTTT. The full variable domain, its missing parts supplied by reference TRBV15 and TRBJ1-3, is DAMVIQNPRYQVTQFGKPVTLSCSQTLNHNVMYWYQQKSSQAPKLLFHYYDKDFNNEADTPDNFQSRRPNTSFCFLDIRSPGLGDTAMYLCATSRDRQDSGNTIYFGEGSWLTVV.

The V call is TRBV11-2, the J call TRBJ1-5; no definite D call. The germline V and J ends were trimmed by 0 bases and 5 bases, with 5 bases remaining between them. The germline V gene has CDR1 SGHAT and CDR2 FQNNGV. This CDR3 is 13 amino acids long. This chain's CDR3 is CASSLDRDQPQHF. DNA of the CDR3: TGTGCCAGCAGCTTAGATCGGGATCAGCCCCAGCATTTT. Full variable domain (remainder filled in from reference TRBV11-2 and TRBJ1-5): EAGVAQSPRYKIIEKRQSVAFWCNPISGHATLYWYQQILGQGPKLLIQFQNNGVVDDSQLPKDRFSAERLKGVDSTLKIQPAKLEDSAVYLCASSLDRDQPQHFGDGTRLSIL.

The gene calls are TRBV7-9 and TRBJ1-1; unclear D gene. The CDR3 is made up of 15 amino acids. V lost 2 bases, J lost 0 bases, and 10 bases lay in between. Germline CDR1 SEHNR, CDR2 FQNEAQ (reference sequence). The DNA of the CDR3 is TGTGCCAGCAGCTTATACCCCTCAGTGAACACTGAAGCTTTCTTT. Protein: CASSLYPSVNTEAFF. The variable domain in full, completed from reference TRBV7-9 and TRBJ1-1, reads DTGVSQNPRHKITKRGQNVTFRCDPISEHNRLYWYRQTLGQGPEFLTYFQNEAQLEKSRLLSDRFSAERPKGSFSTLEIQRTEQGDSAMYLCASSLYPSVNTEAFFGQGTRLTVV.

This chain links TRBV18 with TRBJ1-4; 8 positions match TRBD1. From germline, CDR1 is KGHSH and CDR2 LQKENI. The CDR3 consists of 16 residues. V was clipped by 3 bases and J by 3 bases; unmatched bases: 6. The CDR3 loop reads CASSPSKTGANEKLFF. Here the CDR3 DNA reads TGTGCCAGCTCACCCTCGAAGACAGGGGCTAATGAAAAACTGTTTTTT. Complete variable domain (other parts from reference TRBV18 and TRBJ1-4): NAGVMQNPRHLVRRRGQEARLRCSPMKGHSHVYWYRQLPEEGLKFMVYLQKENIIDESGMPKERFSAEFPKEGPSILRIQQVVRGDSAAYFCASSPSKTGANEKLFFGSGTQLSVL.

This chain links TRBV5-5 with TRBJ1-5; perhaps TRBD1 as D (5 bases). V lost 3 bases to trimming and J lost 5 bases, with 9 bases between them. Germline V CDR1 and CDR2: SGHKS, YYEKEE (reference sequence). This CDR3 is 13 amino acids long. The CDR3 DNA reads TGTGCCAGCAGCTGGCAGGGTGATCAGCCCCAGCATTTT. Its translation is CASSWQGDQPQHF. Complete variable domain (other parts from reference TRBV5-5 and TRBJ1-5): DAGVTQSPTHLIKTRGQQVTLRCSPISGHKSVSWYQQVLGQGPQFIFQYYEKEERGRGNFPDRFSARQFPNYSSELNVNALLLGDSALYLCASSWQGDQPQHFGDGTRLSIL.

The rearrangement joins TRBV9 to TRBJ2-7; D ambiguous. V was trimmed by 0 bases and J by 2 bases, leaving 6 bases between them. CDR3 size: 13 residues. Germline V gene sequence: CDR1 SGDLS, CDR2 YYNGEE. The CDR3 DNA follows: TGTGCCAGCAGCGTAGTCCCAGCCTACGAGCAGTACTTC. It yields the protein CASSVVPAYEQYF.

This sequence joins TRBV5-1 and TRBJ2-3, with TRBD1 identical over 9 bases. Germline loops: CDR1 SGHRS, CDR2 YFSETQ. The CDR3 has 16 residues. J was trimmed by 4 bases and V by 4 bases; bases with no gene match: 10. The CDR3 region has the DNA TGCGCCAGCAGCCCAGGCGGGACAGGGATGCCAGATACGCAGTATTTT. Amino acids: CASSPGGTGMPDTQYF.

This sequence joins TRBV7-2 and TRBJ2-3, with D possibly being TRBD2 (6 bases). Trimming removed 8 bases from V and 4 bases from J, with 13 bases in between. CDR1 is SGHTA and CDR2 is FQGNSA in the germline V gene. This CDR3 comprises 13 residues. The DNA of the CDR3 is TGTGCCAGCGGGCGGGAAGGTGCAGATACGCAGTATTTT. This sequence encodes CASGREGADTQYF.

The rearrangement joins TRBV7-9 to TRBJ2-4, with 7 bases lining up with TRBD1. J was trimmed by 7 bases and V by 5 bases; bases with no gene match: 5. The V gene's germline CDR1 is SEHNR and CDR2 FQNEAQ (reference sequence). This CDR3 comprises 13 residues. CDR3 in DNA: TGTGCCAGCAGCCACCCACAGGGGAACATTCAGTACTTC. It encodes CASSHPQGNIQYF.

This clone is medium-sized by share. The rearrangement joins TRBV5-1 to TRBJ2-7; TRBD2 aligns across 10 bases. Germline V gene sequence: CDR1 SGHRS, CDR2 YFSETQ. V shed 7 bases, J shed 4 bases, and the junction held 26 bases outside the gene matches. CDR3 length: 20 residues. The CDR3 region has the DNA TGCGCCAGCTCACCGACATCTTGGTTTCAGACTAGCGGGCGACTGTACGAGCAGTACTTC. This gives the protein CASSPTSWFQTSGRLYEQYF.

J is TRBJ1-1 and V is TRBV7-3; 7 nucleotides line up with TRBD1. Germline-derived CDR1 and CDR2 are SGHTA and FQGTGA. Trimming cost V 2 bases and J 3 bases; bases outside gene matches: 0. The CDR3 sequence is 13 residues long. CDR3 in DNA: TGTGCCAGCAGCTTAGACAGGGACACTGAAGCTTTCTTT. The encoded protein is CASSLDRDTEAFF.

The rearrangement links TRBV14 to TRBJ2-3; maybe TRBD2 (5 bases). Between the trimmed V and J ends, which lost 4 bases and 3 bases, there was a span of 8 bases. CDR1 and CDR2 (germline): SGHDN, FVKESK. This CDR3 has 13 residues. CDR3 in DNA: TGTGCCAGCAGCCTCCGACTAACAGATACGCAGTATTTT. This codes for CASSLRLTDTQYF. Full variable domain (outside the CDR3, taken from reference TRBV14 and TRBJ2-3): EAGVTQFPSHSVIEKGQTVTLRCDPISGHDNLYWYRRVMGKEIKFLLHFVKESKQDESGMPNNRFLAERTGGTYSTLKVQPAELEDSGVYFCASSLRLTDTQYFGPGTRLTVL.

The V call is TRBV7-2, the J call TRBJ1-1, with D unresolved. Deletions cut 5 bases from V and 4 bases from J, with 11 bases between. This CDR3 region has 13 residues. Germline CDR1 and CDR2: SGHTA and FQGNSA. CDR3 residues: CASSRSAATEAFF. CDR3 coding DNA: TGTGCCAGCAGCCGAAGCGCGGCCACTGAAGCTTTCTTT.

The chain uses TRBV4-3 and TRBJ1-1; 8 bases are a match to TRBD1. Looked up from germline, CDR1 is LGHNA and CDR2 is YSLEER. With V trimmed by 0 bases and J by 1 base, 7 bases remained unmatched. The CDR3 consists of 17 residues. The CDR3 DNA follows: TGCGCCAGCAGCCAAGATTCCAGGGGGCTTACGAACACTGAAGCTTTCTTT. Translation gives CASSQDSRGLTNTEAFF.

The J gene is TRBJ2-2, the V gene TRBV6-6, with a tentative D call TRBD1 (6 bases). V was pared by 2 bases and J by 6 bases, with 7 bases between. The CDR3 runs 13 residues. Germline CDR1 is MNHNY and CDR2 is SVGAGI (reference sequence). For the CDR3, the DNA is TGTGCCAGCAGTTACGACAGGTCCGGGGAGCTGTTTTTT. This translates into CASSYDRSGELFF.

The CDR3 here is CASVSFVSGNTIYF. As DNA, the CDR3 is TGTGCCAGCGTTTCCTTTGTCTCTGGAAACACCATATATTTT. The rearrangement joins TRBV6-5 to TRBJ1-3; D is undetermined. The V gene's germline CDR1 is MNHEY and CDR2 SVGAGI. The CDR3 has 14 amino acids. V lost 8 bases, J lost 0 bases, and 11 bases lay in between.

The chain carries TRBV6-5 and TRBJ2-4, with TRBD2 matching over 8 bases. This CDR3 has 13 amino acids. Germline V lookup: CDR1 MNHEY, CDR2 SVGAGI. V lost 6 bases and J lost 5; bases outside the gene matches: 3. CDR3 DNA: TGTGCCAGCAGCTGGGGACTAGAAAACATTCAGTACTTC. Amino acid sequence: CASSWGLENIQYF.

CDR3 nucleotides: TGTGCCAGCAAGGGACAGGGGGGCCGGGAGACCCAGTACTTC. It codes for CASKGQGGRETQYF. The J gene is TRBJ2-5, the V gene TRBV27; 11 nucleotides match TRBD1. CDR3 length equals 14 residues. CDR1 is MNHEY and CDR2 is SMNVEV in the germline V gene (reference sequence). V lost 7 bases to trimming and J lost 5 bases; unmatched junction nucleotides: 6.

The V call is TRBV2, the J call TRBJ1-2; D remains ambiguous. The V gene lost 4 bases and the J gene lost 1 base, with 10 bases spanning the gap. The CDR3 totals 14 residues. Germline V lookup: CDR1 SNHLY, CDR2 FYNNEI. The CDR3: CASSGLTGNYGYTF. Written as DNA, the CDR3 is TGTGCCAGCAGTGGTTTGACGGGTAACTATGGCTACACCTTC.

The gene calls are TRBV4-3 and TRBJ2-7; D remains ambiguous. The CDR3 has 12 residues. V shed 0 bases and J shed 7 bases, with 7 bases lying between them. Germline V gives CDR1 LGHNA, CDR2 YSLEER. The chain's CDR3 is CASSQDQREQYF. CDR3 nucleotide sequence: TGCGCCAGCAGCCAAGACCAGAGGGAGCAGTACTTC.

The genes are TRBV7-9 and TRBJ2-1, with D unresolved. From germline, CDR1 is SEHNR and CDR2 FQNEAQ (reference sequence). Trimming removed 5 bases from V and 4 bases from J, with 12 bases in between. The CDR3 contains 14 residues. The CDR3 sequence: CASSPSGPYNEQFF. As DNA, the CDR3 is TGTGCCAGCAGCCCGAGTGGTCCTTACAATGAGCAGTTCTTC.

The rearrangement uses TRBV7-9 and TRBJ2-7; 10 bases map to TRBD1. This CDR3 is built from 17 residues. The V and J ends lost 4 bases and 5 bases, in that order; junction bases with no gene match: 14. The germline gives CDR1 SEHNR, CDR2 FQNEAQ (reference sequence). CDR3 sequence: CASSSPLLDRGRHEQYF. The CDR3 region has the DNA TGTGCCAGCAGCTCCCCACTACTCGACAGGGGGCGTCACGAGCAGTACTTC.

This sequence joins TRBV19 and TRBJ2-2; tentatively, D is TRBD1 (6 bases). Trimming took 5 bases from V and 6 from J, leaving 13 bases between them. The CDR3 is made up of 14 amino acids. Germline V gene sequence: CDR1 LNHDA, CDR2 SQIVND (reference sequence). The CDR3 sequence: CASSLQQGSGELFF. Written as DNA, the CDR3 is TGTGCCAGTAGTCTGCAACAGGGCTCCGGGGAGCTGTTTTTT.